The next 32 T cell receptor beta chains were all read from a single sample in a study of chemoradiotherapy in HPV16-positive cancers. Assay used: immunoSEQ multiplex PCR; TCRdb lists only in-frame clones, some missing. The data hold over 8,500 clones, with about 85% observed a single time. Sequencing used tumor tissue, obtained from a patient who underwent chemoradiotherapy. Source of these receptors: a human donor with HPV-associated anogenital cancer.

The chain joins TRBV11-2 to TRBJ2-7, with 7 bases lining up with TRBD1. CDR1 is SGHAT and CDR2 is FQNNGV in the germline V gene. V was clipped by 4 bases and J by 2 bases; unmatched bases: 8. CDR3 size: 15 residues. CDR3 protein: CASSYPPGQPYEQYF. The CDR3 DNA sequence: TGTGCCAGCAGCTACCCCCCGGGACAGCCCTACGAGCAGTACTTC.

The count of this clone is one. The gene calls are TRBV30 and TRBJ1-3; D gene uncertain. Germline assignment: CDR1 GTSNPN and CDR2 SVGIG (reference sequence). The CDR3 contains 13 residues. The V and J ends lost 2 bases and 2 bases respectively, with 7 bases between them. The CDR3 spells CAWSNAAGNTIYF. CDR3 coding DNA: TGTGCCTGGAGTAATGCGGCTGGAAACACCATATATTTT.

As DNA, the CDR3 is TGTGCCAGCAGCCGCGTAAGGACAGGGGCGGCCCTAGGCTACACCTTC. It specifies CASSRVRTGAALGYTF. This chain connects TRBV14 to TRBJ1-2; 9 positions match TRBD1. Germline lookup yields CDR1 SGHDN and CDR2 FVKESK. The CDR3 sequence is 16 residues long. J was trimmed by 8 bases and V by 4 bases; bases with no gene match: 14.

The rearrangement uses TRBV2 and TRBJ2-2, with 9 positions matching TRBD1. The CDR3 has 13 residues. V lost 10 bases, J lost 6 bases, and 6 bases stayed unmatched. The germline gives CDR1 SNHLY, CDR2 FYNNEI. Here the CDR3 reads CATTGGRSGELFF. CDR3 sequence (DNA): TGTGCCACTACAGGGGGCAGATCCGGGGAGCTGTTTTTT.

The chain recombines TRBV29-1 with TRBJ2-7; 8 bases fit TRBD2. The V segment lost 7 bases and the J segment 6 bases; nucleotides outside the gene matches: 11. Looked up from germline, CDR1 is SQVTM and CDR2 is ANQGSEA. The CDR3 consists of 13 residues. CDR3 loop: CSAVGGAPSEQYF. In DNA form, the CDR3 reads TGCAGCGCCGTCGGGGGGGCGCCTTCCGAGCAGTACTTC.

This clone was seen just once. The CDR3 DNA reads TGCGCCAGCAGCCCGGGACAGGGTAGCCACAATGAGCAGTTCTTC. This translates into CASSPGQGSHNEQFF. The V and J genes are TRBV5-1 and TRBJ2-1, with 9 bases fitting TRBD1. There are 15 residues in the CDR3. V lost 4 bases, J lost 5 bases, and 7 bases stayed unmatched. The V gene's germline CDR1 is SGHRS and CDR2 YFSETQ.

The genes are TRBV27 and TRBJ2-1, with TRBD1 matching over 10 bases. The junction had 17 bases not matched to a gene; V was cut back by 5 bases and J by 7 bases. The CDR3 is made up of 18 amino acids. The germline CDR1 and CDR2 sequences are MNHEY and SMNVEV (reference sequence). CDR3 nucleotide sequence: TGTGCCAGCAGTGCTCCCGGGACAGGGGTCGGGACACGAAATGAGCAGTTCTTC. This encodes CASSAPGTGVGTRNEQFF.

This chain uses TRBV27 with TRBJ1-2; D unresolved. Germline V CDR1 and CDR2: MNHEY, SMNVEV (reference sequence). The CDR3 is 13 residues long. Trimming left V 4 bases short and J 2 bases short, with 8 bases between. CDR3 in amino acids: CASSWAENYGYTF. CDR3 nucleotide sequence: TGTGCCAGCAGTTGGGCAGAAAACTATGGCTACACCTTC.

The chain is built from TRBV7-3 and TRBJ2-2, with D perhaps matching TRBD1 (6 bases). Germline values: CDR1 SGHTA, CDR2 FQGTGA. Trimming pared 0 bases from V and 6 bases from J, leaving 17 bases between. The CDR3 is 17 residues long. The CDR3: CASSLTGAFDRPGELFF. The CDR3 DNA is TGTGCCAGCAGCTTAACGGGGGCTTTCGACAGGCCCGGGGAGCTGTTTTTT.

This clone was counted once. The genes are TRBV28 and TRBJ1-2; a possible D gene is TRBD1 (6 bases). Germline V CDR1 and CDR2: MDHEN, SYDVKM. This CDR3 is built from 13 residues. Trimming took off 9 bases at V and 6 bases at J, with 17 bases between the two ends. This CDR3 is CASYPEGEDGYTF. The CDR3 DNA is TGTGCCAGTTATCCAGAGGGGGAGGATGGCTACACCTTC.

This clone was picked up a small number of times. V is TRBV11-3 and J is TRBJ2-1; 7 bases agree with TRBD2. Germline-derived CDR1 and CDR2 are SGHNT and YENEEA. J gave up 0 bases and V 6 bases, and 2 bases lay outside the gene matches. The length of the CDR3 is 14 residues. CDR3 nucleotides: TGTGCCAGCAGTAGGACTAGCTCCTACAATGAGCAGTTCTTC. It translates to CASSRTSSYNEQFF. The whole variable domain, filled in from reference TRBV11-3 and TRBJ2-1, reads EAGVVQSPRYKIIEKKQPVAFWCNPISGHNTLYWYLQNLGQGPELLIRYENEEAVDDSQLPKDRFSAERLKGVDSTLKIQPAELGDSAVYLCASSRTSSYNEQFFGPGTRLTVL.

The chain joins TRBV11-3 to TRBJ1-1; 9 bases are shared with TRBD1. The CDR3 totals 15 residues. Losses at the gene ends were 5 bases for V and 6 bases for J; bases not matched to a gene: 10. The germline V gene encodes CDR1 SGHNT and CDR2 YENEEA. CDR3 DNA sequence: TGTGCCAGCAGCCCGTTACCGGGACAGGGACCTGAAGCTTTCTTT. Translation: CASSPLPGQGPEAFF.

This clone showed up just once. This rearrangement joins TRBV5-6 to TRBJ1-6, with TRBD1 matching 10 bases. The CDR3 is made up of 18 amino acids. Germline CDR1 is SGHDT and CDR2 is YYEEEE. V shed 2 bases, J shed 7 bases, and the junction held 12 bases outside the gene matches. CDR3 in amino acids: CASSFGVTGGIGNSPLHF. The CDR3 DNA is TGTGCCAGCAGCTTTGGGGTGACAGGGGGCATTGGGAATTCACCCCTCCACTTT.

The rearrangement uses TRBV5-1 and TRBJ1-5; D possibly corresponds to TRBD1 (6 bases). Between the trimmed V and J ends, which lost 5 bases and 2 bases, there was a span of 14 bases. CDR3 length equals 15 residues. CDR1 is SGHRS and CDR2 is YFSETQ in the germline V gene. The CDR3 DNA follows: TGCGCCAGCAGACAATCGGCAGGGGGCAATCAGCCCCAGCATTTT. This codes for CASRQSAGGNQPQHF.

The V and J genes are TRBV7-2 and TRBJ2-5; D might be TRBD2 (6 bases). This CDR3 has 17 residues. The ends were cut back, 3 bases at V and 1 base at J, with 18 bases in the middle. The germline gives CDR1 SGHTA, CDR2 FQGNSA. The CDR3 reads CASSLYGDGGPQETQYF. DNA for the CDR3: TGTGCCAGCAGCTTGTATGGCGACGGAGGGCCCCAAGAGACCCAGTACTTC.

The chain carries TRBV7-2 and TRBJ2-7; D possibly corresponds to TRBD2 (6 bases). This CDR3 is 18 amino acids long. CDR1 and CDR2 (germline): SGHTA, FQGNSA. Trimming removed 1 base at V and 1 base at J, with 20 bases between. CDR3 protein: CASSLVVRSGSRSYEQYF. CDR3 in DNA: TGTGCCAGCAGCTTAGTTGTCAGATCCGGGAGTAGGTCCTACGAGCAGTACTTC. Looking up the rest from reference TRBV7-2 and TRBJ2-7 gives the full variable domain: GAGVSQSPSNKVTEKGKDVELRCDPISGHTALYWYRQSLGQGLEFLIYFQGNSAPDKSGLPSDRFSAERTGGSVSTLTIQRTQQEDSAVYLCASSLVVRSGSRSYEQYFGPGTRLTVT.

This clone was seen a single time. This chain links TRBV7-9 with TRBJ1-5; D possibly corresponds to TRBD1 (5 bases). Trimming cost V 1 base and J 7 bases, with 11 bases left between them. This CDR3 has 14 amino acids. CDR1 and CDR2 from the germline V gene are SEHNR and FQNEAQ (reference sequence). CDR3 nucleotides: TGTGCCAGCAGCTTAGGGGCAGGGAGACAGCCCCAGCATTTT. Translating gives CASSLGAGRQPQHF.

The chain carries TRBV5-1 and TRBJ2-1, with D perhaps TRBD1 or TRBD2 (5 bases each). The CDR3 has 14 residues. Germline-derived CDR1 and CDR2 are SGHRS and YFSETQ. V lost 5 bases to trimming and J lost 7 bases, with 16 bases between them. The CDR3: CASSPDMEENEQFF. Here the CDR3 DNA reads TGCGCCAGCAGTCCGGACATGGAGGAGAATGAGCAGTTCTTC.

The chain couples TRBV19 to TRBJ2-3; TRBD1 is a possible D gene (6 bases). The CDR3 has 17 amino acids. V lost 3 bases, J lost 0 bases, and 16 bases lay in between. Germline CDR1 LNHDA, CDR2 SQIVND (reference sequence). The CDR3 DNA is TGTGCCAGTAGTATGTCTAGGACAGCCTCTAGCACAGATACGCAGTATTTT. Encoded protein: CASSMSRTASSTDTQYF.

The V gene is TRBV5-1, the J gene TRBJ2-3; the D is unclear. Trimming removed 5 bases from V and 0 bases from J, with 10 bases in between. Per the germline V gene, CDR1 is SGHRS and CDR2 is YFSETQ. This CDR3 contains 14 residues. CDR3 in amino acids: CASRDPTSTDTQYF. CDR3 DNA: TGCGCCAGCAGGGACCCCACTAGCACAGATACGCAGTATTTT. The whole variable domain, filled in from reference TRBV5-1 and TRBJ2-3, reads KAGVTQTPRYLIKTRGQQVTLSCSPISGHRSVSWYQQTPGQGLQFLFEYFSETQRNKGNFPGRFSGRQFSNSRSEMNVSTLELGDSALYLCASRDPTSTDTQYFGPGTRLTVL.

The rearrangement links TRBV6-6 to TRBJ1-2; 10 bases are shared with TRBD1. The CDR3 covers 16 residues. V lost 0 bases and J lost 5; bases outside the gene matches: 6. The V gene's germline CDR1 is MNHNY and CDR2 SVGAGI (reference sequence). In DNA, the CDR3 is TGTGCCAGCAGTTACTCGGGGACAGGGGAAGGTTATGGCTACACCTTC. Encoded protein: CASSYSGTGEGYGYTF.

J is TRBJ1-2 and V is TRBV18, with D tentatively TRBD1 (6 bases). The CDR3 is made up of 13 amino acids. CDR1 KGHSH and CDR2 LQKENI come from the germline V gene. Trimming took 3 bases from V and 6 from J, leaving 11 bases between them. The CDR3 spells CASSPEAGDGYTF. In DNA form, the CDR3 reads TGTGCCAGCTCACCGGAGGCAGGGGATGGCTACACCTTC.

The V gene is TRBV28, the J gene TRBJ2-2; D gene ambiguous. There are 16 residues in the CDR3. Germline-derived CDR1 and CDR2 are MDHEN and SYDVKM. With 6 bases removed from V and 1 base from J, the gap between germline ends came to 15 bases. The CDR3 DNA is TGTGCCAGCAGCGCTGCCTCGGAAGGGAACACCGGGGAGCTGTTTTTT. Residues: CASSAASEGNTGELFF.

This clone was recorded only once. The chain's CDR3 is CASSGGDSPYEQYF. The CDR3 DNA sequence: TGTGCCAGCAGCGGAGGGGACAGCCCCTACGAGCAGTACTTC. The V gene is TRBV7-2, the J gene TRBJ2-7; possibly TRBD1 for D (7 bases). The CDR3 has 14 residues. Germline V lookup: CDR1 SGHTA, CDR2 FQGNSA. Trimming removed 5 bases at V and 2 bases at J, with 13 bases between.

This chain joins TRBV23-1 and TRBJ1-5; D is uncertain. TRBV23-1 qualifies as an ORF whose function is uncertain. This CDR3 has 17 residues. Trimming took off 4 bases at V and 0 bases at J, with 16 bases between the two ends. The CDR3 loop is CASSRPLLSGSNQPQHF. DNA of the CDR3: TGCGCCAGCAGTCGACCTCTTTTATCAGGTAGCAATCAGCCCCAGCATTTT.

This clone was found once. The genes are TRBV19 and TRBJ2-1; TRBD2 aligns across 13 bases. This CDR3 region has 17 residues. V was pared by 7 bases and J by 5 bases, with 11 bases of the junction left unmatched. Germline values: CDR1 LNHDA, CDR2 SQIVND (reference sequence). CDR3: CASTRGLAGVWNNEQFF. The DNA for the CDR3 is TGTGCCAGTACCAGAGGACTAGCGGGAGTTTGGAACAATGAGCAGTTCTTC.

The CDR3 sequence is CSVEDWWQNYGYTF. For the CDR3, the DNA is TGCAGCGTTGAAGATTGGTGGCAGAACTATGGCTACACCTTC. The gene calls are TRBV29-1 and TRBJ1-2; D gene uncertain. Germline values: CDR1 SQVTM, CDR2 ANQGSEA. Deletions cut 0 bases from V and 2 bases from J, with 10 bases between. CDR3 size: 14 residues.

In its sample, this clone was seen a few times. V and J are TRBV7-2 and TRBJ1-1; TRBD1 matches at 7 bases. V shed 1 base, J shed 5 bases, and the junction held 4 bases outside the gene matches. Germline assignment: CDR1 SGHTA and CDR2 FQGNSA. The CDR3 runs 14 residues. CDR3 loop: CASSLVQGGTEAFF. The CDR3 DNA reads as TGTGCCAGCAGCTTAGTGCAGGGGGGAACTGAAGCTTTCTTT. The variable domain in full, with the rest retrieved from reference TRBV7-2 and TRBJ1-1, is GAGVSQSPSNKVTEKGKDVELRCDPISGHTALYWYRQSLGQGLEFLIYFQGNSAPDKSGLPSDRFSAERTGGSVSTLTIQRTQQEDSAVYLCASSLVQGGTEAFFGQGTRLTVV.

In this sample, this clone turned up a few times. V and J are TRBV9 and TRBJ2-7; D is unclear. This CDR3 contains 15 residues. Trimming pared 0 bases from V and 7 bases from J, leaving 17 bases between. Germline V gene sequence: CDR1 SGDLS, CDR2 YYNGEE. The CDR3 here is CASSVDIGPSREQYF. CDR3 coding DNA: TGTGCCAGCAGCGTAGATATCGGTCCCTCGCGGGAGCAGTACTTC.

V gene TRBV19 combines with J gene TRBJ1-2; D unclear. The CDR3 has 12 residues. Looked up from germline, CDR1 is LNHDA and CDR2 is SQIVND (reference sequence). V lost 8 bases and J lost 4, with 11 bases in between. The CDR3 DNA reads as TGTGCCAGTGGCGGGCGGGTCTATGGCTACACCTTC. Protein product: CASGGRVYGYTF. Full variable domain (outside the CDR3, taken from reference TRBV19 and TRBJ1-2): DGGITQSPKYLFRKEGQNVTLSCEQNLNHDAMYWYRQDPGQGLRLIYYSQIVNDFQKGDIAEGYSVSREKKESFPLTVTSAQKNPTAFYLCASGGRVYGYTFGSGTRLTVV.

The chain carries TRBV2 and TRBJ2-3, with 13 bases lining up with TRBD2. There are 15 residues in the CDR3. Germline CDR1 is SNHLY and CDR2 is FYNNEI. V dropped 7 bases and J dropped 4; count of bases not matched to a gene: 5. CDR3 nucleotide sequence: TGTGCCAGCACCCTCGGGACTAGCGGGGCAGATACGCAGTATTTT. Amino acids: CASTLGTSGADTQYF.

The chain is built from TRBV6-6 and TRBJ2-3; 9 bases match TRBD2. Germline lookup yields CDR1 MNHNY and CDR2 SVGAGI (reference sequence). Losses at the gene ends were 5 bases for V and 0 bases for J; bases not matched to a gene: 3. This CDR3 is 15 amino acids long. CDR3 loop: CASSRGTSSTDTQYF. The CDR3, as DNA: TGTGCCAGCAGTCGGGGGACTAGCAGCACAGATACGCAGTATTTT.